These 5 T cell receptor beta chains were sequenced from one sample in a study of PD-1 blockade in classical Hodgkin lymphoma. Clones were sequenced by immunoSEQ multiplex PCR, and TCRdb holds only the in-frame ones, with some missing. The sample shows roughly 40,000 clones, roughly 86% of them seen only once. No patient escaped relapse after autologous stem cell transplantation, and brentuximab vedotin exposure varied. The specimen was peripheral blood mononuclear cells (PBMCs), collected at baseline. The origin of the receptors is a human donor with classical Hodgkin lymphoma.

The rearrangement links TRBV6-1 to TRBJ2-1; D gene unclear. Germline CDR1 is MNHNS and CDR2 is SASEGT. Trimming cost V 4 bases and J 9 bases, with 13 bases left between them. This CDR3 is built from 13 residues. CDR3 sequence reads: CASSAQRWGEQFF. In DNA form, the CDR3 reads TGTGCCAGCAGTGCCCAAAGGTGGGGTGAGCAGTTCTTC.

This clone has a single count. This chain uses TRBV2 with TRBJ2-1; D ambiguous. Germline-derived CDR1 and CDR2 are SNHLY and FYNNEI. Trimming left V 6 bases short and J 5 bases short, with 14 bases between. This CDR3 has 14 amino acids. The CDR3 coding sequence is TGTGCCAGCAGCCCTACCACAGCCAACAATGAGCAGTTCTTC. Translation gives CASSPTTANNEQFF.

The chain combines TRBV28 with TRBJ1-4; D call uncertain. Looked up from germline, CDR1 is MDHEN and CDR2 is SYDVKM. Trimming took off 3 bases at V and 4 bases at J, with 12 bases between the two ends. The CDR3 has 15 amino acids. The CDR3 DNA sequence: TGTGCCAGCAGTTTCGGGCCGCCGGATAATGAAAAACTGTTTTTT. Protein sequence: CASSFGPPDNEKLFF. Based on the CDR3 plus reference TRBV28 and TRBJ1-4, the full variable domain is DVKVTQSSRYLVKRTGEKVFLECVQDMDHENMFWYRQDPGLGLRLIYFSYDVKMKEKGDIPEGYSVSREKKERFSLILESASTNQTSMYLCASSFGPPDNEKLFFGSGTQLSVL.

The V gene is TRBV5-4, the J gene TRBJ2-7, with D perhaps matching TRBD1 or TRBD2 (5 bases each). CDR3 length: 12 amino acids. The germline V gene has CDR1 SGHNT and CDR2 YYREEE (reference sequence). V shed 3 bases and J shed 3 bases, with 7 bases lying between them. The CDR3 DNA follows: TGTGCCAGCAGCTGGGACCACTACGAGCAGTACTTC. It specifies CASSWDHYEQYF.

The CDR3 DNA reads TGTGCCAGCAGCAACCCGAACCTTTCTGGCGAAAAACTGTTTTTT. Translating gives CASSNPNLSGEKLFF. This chain uses TRBV5-8 with TRBJ1-4; D ambiguous. V was cut by 4 bases and J by 8 bases, with 18 bases left in between. This CDR3 spans 15 amino acids. Looked up from germline, CDR1 is SGHTS and CDR2 is YDEGEE.